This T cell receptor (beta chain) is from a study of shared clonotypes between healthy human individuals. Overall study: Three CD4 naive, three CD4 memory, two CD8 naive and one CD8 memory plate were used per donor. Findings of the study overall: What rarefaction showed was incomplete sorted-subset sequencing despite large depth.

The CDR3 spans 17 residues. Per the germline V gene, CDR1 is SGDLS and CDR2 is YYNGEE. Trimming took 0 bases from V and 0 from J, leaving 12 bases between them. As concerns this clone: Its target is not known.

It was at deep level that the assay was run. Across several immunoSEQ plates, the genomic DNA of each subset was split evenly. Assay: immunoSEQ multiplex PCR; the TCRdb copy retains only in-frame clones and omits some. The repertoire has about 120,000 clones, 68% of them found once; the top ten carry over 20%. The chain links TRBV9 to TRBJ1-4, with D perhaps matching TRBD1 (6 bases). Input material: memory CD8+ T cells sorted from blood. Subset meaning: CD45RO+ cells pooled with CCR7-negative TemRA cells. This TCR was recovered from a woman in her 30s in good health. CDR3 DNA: TGTGCCAGCAGCGTAGGATCGGGGGCGTCAACTAATGAAAAACTGTTTTTT. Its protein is CASSVGSGASTNEKLFF.